Listed here are 21 T cell receptor beta chains from one sample, sequenced in a study of blood T cell repertoires in COVID-19. Sequenced by immunoSEQ multiplex PCR; TCRdb stores in-frame clones only, minus some. The sample has 200,000 to 250,000 clones, about 89% seen once. Material for sequencing was peripheral blood. Receptors were obtained from a woman aged 55-70 years who had recovered from COVID-19.

V is TRBV19 and J is TRBJ1-6; 9 nucleotides match TRBD1. The germline V gene has CDR1 LNHDA and CDR2 SQIVND (reference sequence). The J segment lost 3 bases and the V segment lost 5 bases, leaving 8 bases of the junction unmatched. This CDR3 is built from 17 residues. The CDR3 nucleotides read TGTGCCAGTAGTCTTACGACAGGGGGGGACTATAATTCACCCCTCCACTTT. Encoded protein: CASSLTTGGDYNSPLHF.

The chain combines TRBV7-8 with TRBJ1-1, with 10 bases identical to TRBD1. The germline V gene has CDR1 SGHVS and CDR2 FQNEAQ. This CDR3 is 14 amino acids long. Trimming cost V 2 bases and J 4 bases; bases outside gene matches: 1. CDR3 loop: CASSLWTGGTEAFF. CDR3 DNA: TGTGCCAGCAGCTTATGGACAGGGGGCACTGAAGCTTTCTTT.

CDR3 residues: CASTENQGMYSPLHF. The DNA of the CDR3 is TGTGCCAGCACCGAAAACCAGGGGATGTACTCACCCCTCCACTTT. This rearrangement joins TRBV9 to TRBJ1-6, with a weak D call TRBD1 (6 bases). This CDR3 spans 15 amino acids. The ends were cut back, 6 bases at V and 10 bases at J, with 20 bases in the middle. CDR1 and CDR2 (germline): SGDLS, YYNGEE.

This clone appeared a few times. This chain uses TRBV11-2 with TRBJ2-3; no definite D call. The CDR3 consists of 15 residues. V was cut by 5 bases and J by 1 base, with 13 bases left in between. Germline assignment: CDR1 SGHAT and CDR2 FQNNGV. CDR3 sequence reads: CASSPLRVGTDTQYF. CDR3 DNA: TGTGCCAGCAGCCCCCTCCGGGTCGGCACAGATACGCAGTATTTT.

This chain uses TRBV21-1 with TRBJ1-2; the listed D gene, TRBD1, was not tested against the DNA. TRBV21-1 has pseudogene status. This CDR3 contains 14 residues. The DNA of the CDR3 is TGTGCCAGCAGCACCCGGACAGGGGGCTATGGCTACACCTTC. Amino acids: CASSTRTGGYGYTF.

This sequence joins TRBV6-4 and TRBJ1-5; perhaps TRBD1 as D (5 bases). Germline V gene lookup returns CDR1 MRHNA and CDR2 SNTAGT. V lost 3 bases to trimming and J lost 5 bases, with 8 bases between them. The CDR3 spans 13 residues. The CDR3 reads CASSDGRDQPQHF. CDR3 nucleotide sequence: TGTGCCAGCAGTGATGGCAGGGATCAGCCCCAGCATTTT.

V is TRBV7-9 and J is TRBJ2-3; 8 nucleotides agree with TRBD2. J gave up 7 bases and V 8 bases, and 11 bases lay outside the gene matches. The CDR3 runs 14 residues. Germline-derived CDR1 and CDR2 are SEHNR and FQNEAQ (reference sequence). CDR3 in DNA: TGTGCCAGCGACACCGGGACTAGGAGAAATACGCAGTATTTT. Translating gives CASDTGTRRNTQYF.

In this sample, this clone turned up once. The chain has TRBV5-8 and TRBJ1-4; TRBD1 is a possible D gene (6 bases). CDR3 length: 14 amino acids. Trimming took off 1 base at V and 8 bases at J, with 12 bases between the two ends. Germline lookup yields CDR1 SGHTS and CDR2 YDEGEE. The CDR3 loop is CASSLLRGREKLFF. The CDR3 DNA reads as TGTGCCAGCAGCTTGCTCAGGGGAAGGGAAAAACTGTTTTTT.

V usage is TRBV2 and J usage is TRBJ1-1; TRBD1 aligns across 7 bases. In germline, CDR1 is SNHLY, CDR2 FYNNEI. The V segment lost 7 bases and the J segment 5 bases; nucleotides outside the gene matches: 10. The CDR3 loop spans 14 amino acids. CDR3 in DNA: TGTGCCAGCACCGCACAGGGGATGGGAACTGAAGCTTTCTTT. Protein: CASTAQGMGTEAFF.

This chain joins TRBV7-8 and TRBJ1-6, with D unclear. Trimming took off 1 base at V and 0 bases at J, with 7 bases between the two ends. The CDR3 extends over 16 amino acids. Per the germline V gene, CDR1 is SGHVS and CDR2 is FQNEAQ. CDR3 sequence: CASSLGGGSYNSPLHF. CDR3 DNA sequence: TGTGCCAGCAGCTTAGGGGGAGGCTCCTATAATTCACCCCTCCACTTT.

This chain uses TRBV27 with TRBJ1-4; no firm D call. The V end lost 2 bases, the J end lost 0 bases, and 10 bases lay between the germline ends. The CDR3 loop spans 16 amino acids. Per germline, CDR1 MNHEY and CDR2 SMNVEV (reference sequence). CDR3 region: CASSLQPAATNEKLFF. CDR3 in DNA: TGTGCCAGCAGTTTACAACCCGCGGCAACTAATGAAAAACTGTTTTTT.

The chain recombines TRBV18 with TRBJ2-2, with 11 positions matching TRBD2. V was pared by 4 bases and J by 4 bases, with 2 bases of the junction left unmatched. There are 15 residues in the CDR3. In germline, CDR1 is KGHSH, CDR2 LQKENI. The CDR3 nucleotides are TGTGCCAGCTCACACGGGACTAGCGGCACCGGGGAGCTGTTTTTT. Residues: CASSHGTSGTGELFF. Drawing the rest from reference TRBV18 and TRBJ2-2, the complete variable domain is NAGVMQNPRHLVRRRGQEARLRCSPMKGHSHVYWYRQLPEEGLKFMVYLQKENIIDESGMPKERFSAEFPKEGPSILRIQQVVRGDSAAYFCASSHGTSGTGELFFGEGSRLTVL.

The rearrangement uses TRBV7-6 and TRBJ1-1, with 11 bases aligning to TRBD1. The V segment lost 3 bases and the J segment 3 bases; nucleotides outside the gene matches: 3. The CDR3 consists of 15 residues. Per the germline V gene, CDR1 is SGHVS and CDR2 is FNYEAQ. The CDR3, as DNA: TGTGCCAGCAGCTTGGGGACAGGGGGGGACACTGAAGCTTTCTTT. Protein: CASSLGTGGDTEAFF.

The J gene is TRBJ1-6, the V gene TRBV28; D might be TRBD1 (6 bases). The CDR3 totals 13 residues. With 7 bases removed from V and 10 bases from J, the gap between germline ends came to 14 bases. Germline CDR1 reads MDHEN; CDR2 reads SYDVKM. The CDR3 nucleotides read TGTGCCAGCACCCAAAACAGGGACTCACCCCTCCACTTT. This sequence encodes CASTQNRDSPLHF.

The chain uses TRBV18 and TRBJ1-1; 8 nucleotides agree with TRBD1. Germline V lookup: CDR1 KGHSH, CDR2 LQKENI. The CDR3 extends over 16 amino acids. V shed 5 bases, J shed 5 bases, and the junction held 13 bases outside the gene matches. DNA for the CDR3: TGTGCCAGCTCATCTGCCAGGGGGCGCGGTCCTACTGAAGCTTTCTTT. Its translation is CASSSARGRGPTEAFF. Based on the CDR3 plus reference TRBV18 and TRBJ1-1, the full variable domain is NAGVMQNPRHLVRRRGQEARLRCSPMKGHSHVYWYRQLPEEGLKFMVYLQKENIIDESGMPKERFSAEFPKEGPSILRIQQVVRGDSAAYFCASSSARGRGPTEAFFGQGTRLTVV.

CDR3 residues: CASSPVGGYGYTF. The CDR3, as DNA: TGTGCCAGCAGCCCAGTAGGGGGCTATGGCTACACCTTC. The chain couples TRBV6-4 to TRBJ1-2, with D possibly being TRBD1 (6 bases). This CDR3 is 13 amino acids long. Deletions cut 6 bases from V and 4 bases from J, with 12 bases between. Germline lookup yields CDR1 MRHNA and CDR2 SNTAGT.

The CDR3 loop reads CASRSGQPSHFGYTF. CDR3 nucleotides: TGTGCCAGCAGATCGGGACAGCCATCTCACTTTGGCTACACCTTC. The V call is TRBV5-4, the J call TRBJ1-2, with 7 nucleotides matching TRBD1. The CDR3 sequence is 15 residues long. Germline V gene sequence: CDR1 SGHNT, CDR2 YYREEE (reference sequence). V was clipped by 5 bases and J by 7 bases; unmatched bases: 14.

The V call is TRBV28, the J call TRBJ2-3; the match to TRBD2 covers 7 bases. CDR1 and CDR2 from the germline V gene are MDHEN and SYDVKM. The CDR3 extends over 12 amino acids. After removal of 3 bases from V and 9 bases from J, the junction contained 3 bases not matched to a gene. The CDR3 DNA reads as TGTGCCAGCAGTTTCTTGGGGGGGACGCAGTATTTT. Encoded protein: CASSFLGGTQYF.

This sequence joins TRBV6-4 and TRBJ2-1, with TRBD2 identical over 7 bases. The junction had 1 base not matched to a gene; V was cut back by 5 bases and J by 0 bases. The CDR3 is 14 residues long. The germline V gene has CDR1 MRHNA and CDR2 SNTAGT. CDR3 sequence: CASSRGGSYNEQFF. The DNA for the CDR3 is TGTGCCAGCAGTCGCGGGGGCTCCTACAATGAGCAGTTCTTC.

V and J are TRBV14 and TRBJ2-1, with 10 bases matching TRBD2. This CDR3 is 15 amino acids long. The germline gives CDR1 SGHDN, CDR2 FVKESK. V lost 0 bases, J lost 6 bases, and 2 bases stayed unmatched. The CDR3 DNA is TGTGCCAGCAGCCAAGACTTAGCGGGGGGCAATGAGCAGTTCTTC. Its translation is CASSQDLAGGNEQFF.

DNA for the CDR3: TGCAGCGCCAGACAGGGTAGCAATCAGCCCCAGCATTTT. Its translation is CSARQGSNQPQHF. V and J are TRBV29-1 and TRBJ1-5; TRBD1 aligns across 7 bases. With 7 bases clipped from V and 0 bases from J, the junction kept 3 bases outside the gene matches. The CDR3 is 13 amino acids. Germline lookup yields CDR1 SQVTM and CDR2 ANQGSEA. Full variable domain (outside the CDR3, taken from reference TRBV29-1 and TRBJ1-5): SAVISQKPSRDICQRGTSLTIQCQVDSQVTMMFWYRQQPGQSLTLIATANQGSEATYESGFVIDKFPISRPNLTFSTLTVSNMSPEDSSIYLCSARQGSNQPQHFGDGTRLSIL.